This T cell receptor (beta chain) emerged from a study of T-cell reconstitution after alpha-beta-depleted transplantation in children (dated by TCRdb to about 2016). Looking at the study overall: Using TCR repertoire profiling, the study followed T-cell immune reconstitution in a quantitative way in children after TCRalphabeta/CD19-depleted allogeneic hematopoietic cell transplantation.

V drops 4 bases and J drops 14 bases, leaving 9 bases in between. The germline V gene yields SNHLY for CDR1 and FYNNEI for CDR2. From the cysteine up to the phenylalanine, the CDR3 has a length of 11 residues. The CDR3 DNA has 33 bases and is translated from base 1. Library method: PCR. TCRdb names Illumina HiSeq 2500 as the instrument used. Molecular barcoding was employed in the preparation of TCR libraries, with unique molecular identifiers being used to normalize TCRbeta repertoire quantification. TCRdb took the public reads, trimmed them with fastp at Q25, ran MiXCR for clone calling and kept in-frame beta chains. Rows merge per CDR3 protein into single entries with the most common DNA and genes. The table for this sample lists about 360,000 distinct CDR3 sequences; 10% to 15% of them were counted only once. The top ten hold approximately 4.2% of the sample. This clonotype appeared a few times. Its antigen is not yet known. Nothing much larger sits one base from this clone, and base qualities are not available.

The chain was built from TRBV2 and TRBJ1-6; confidence is insufficient to name the D gene. The sample consisted of PBMCs, taken from the stem cell graft. The TCR sequence derives from a human donor who donated a stem cell graft to a child with Fanconi anemia. DNA sequence: TGTGCCAGCAGTGCCCAAGCGACCCTCCACTTT. The encoded protein is CASSAQATLHF. Outside the CDR3, residues come from the reference TRBV2 and TRBJ1-6 proteins, so the full variable domain is: EPEVTQTPSHQVTQMGQEVILRCVPISNHLYFYWYRQILGQKVEFLVSFYNNEISEKSEIFDDQFSVERPDGSNFTLKIRSTKLEDSAMYFCASSAQATLHFGNGTRLTVT.